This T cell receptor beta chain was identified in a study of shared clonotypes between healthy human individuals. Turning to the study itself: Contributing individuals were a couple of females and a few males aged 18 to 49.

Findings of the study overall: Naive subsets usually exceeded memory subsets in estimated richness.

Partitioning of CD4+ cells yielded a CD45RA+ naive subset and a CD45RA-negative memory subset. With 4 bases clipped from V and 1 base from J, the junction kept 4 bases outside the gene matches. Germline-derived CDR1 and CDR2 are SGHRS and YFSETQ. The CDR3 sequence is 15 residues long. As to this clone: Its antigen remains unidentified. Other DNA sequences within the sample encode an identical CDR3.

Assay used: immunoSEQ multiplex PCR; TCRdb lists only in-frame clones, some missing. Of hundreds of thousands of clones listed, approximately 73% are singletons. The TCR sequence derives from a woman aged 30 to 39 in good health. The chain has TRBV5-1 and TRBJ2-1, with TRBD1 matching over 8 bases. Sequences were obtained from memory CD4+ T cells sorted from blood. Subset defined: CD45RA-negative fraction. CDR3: CASSTDRVSYNEQFF. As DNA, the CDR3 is TGCGCCAGCAGCACGGACAGGGTATCCTACAATGAGCAGTTCTTC.